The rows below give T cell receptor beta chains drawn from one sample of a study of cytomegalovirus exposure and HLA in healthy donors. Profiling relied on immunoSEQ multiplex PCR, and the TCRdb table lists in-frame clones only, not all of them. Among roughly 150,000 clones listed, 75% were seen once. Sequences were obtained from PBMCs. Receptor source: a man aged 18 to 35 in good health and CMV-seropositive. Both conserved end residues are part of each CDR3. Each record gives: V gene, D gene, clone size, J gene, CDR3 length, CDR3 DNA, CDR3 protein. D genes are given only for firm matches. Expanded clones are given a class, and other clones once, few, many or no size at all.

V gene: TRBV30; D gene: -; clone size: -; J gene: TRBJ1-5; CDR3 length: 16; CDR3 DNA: TGTGCCTGGAGTGTAGGGGGTGGCTATAGCAATCAGCCCCAGCATTTT; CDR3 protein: CAWSVGGGYSNQPQHF
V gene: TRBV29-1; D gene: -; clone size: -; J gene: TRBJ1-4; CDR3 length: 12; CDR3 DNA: TGCAGCGTTGCCAGTGTTTCCGAAAAACTGTTTTTT; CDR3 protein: CSVASVSEKLFF
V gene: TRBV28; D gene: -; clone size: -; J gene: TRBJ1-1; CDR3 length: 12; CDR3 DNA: TGTGCCAGCAGTTTAGGCCTCACTGAAGCTTTCTTT; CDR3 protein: CASSLGLTEAFF
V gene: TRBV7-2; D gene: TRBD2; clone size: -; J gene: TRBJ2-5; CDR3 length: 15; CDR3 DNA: TGTGCCAGCAGCTTAGGTGGGACTAGAGGAGAGACCCAGTACTTC; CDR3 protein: CASSLGGTRGETQYF
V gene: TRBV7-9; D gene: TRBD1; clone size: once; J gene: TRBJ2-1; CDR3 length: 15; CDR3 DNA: TGTGCCAGCAGCCAACACAACAGGGGGCGCAATGAGCAGTTCTTC; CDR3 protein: CASSQHNRGRNEQFF
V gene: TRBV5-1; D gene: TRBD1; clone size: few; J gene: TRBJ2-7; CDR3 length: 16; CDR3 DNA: TGCGCCAGCAGCTTGGAGTTGGGGCAGGGGGCTAACGAGCAGTACTTC; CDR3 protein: CASSLELGQGANEQYF
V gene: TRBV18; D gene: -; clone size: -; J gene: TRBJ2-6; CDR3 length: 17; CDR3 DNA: TGTGCCAGCTCACCGGACAGTTCTAACTCTGGGGCCAACGTCCTGACTTTC; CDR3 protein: CASSPDSSNSGANVLTF
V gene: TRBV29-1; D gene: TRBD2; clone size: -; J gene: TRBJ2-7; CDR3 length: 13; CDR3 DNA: TGCAGCGTTGCAACGGGACTAACCTACGAGCAGTACTTC; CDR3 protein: CSVATGLTYEQYF
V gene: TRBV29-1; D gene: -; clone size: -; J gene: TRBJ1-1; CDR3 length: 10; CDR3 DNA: TGCAGCGGCCTAAACACTGAAGCTTTCTTT; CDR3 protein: CSGLNTEAFF
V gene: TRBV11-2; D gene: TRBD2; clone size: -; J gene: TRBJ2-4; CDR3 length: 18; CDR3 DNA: TGTGCCAGCAGCCACCCCCGGGGGGTTCACCTAGCCAAAAACATTCAGTACTTC; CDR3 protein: CASSHPRGVHLAKNIQYF
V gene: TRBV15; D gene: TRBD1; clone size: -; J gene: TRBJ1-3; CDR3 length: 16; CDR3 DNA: TGTGCCACCGAGCGGGACAGGGGGAACTCTGGAAACACCATATATTTT; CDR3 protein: CATERDRGNSGNTIYF
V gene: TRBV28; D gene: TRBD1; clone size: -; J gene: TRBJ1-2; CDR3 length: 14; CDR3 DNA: TGTGCCAGCAGGACAACAGGGGCCCTCTATGGCTACACCTTC; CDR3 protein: CASRTTGALYGYTF
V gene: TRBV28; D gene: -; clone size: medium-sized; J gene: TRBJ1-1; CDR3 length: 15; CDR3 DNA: TGTGCCAGCAGCCATCTCCAGGGGTCGAACACTGAAGCTTTCTTT; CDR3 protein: CASSHLQGSNTEAFF
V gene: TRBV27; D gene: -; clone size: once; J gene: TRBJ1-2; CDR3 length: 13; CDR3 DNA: TGTGCCAGCAGCCATGGACAGTACTATGGCTACACCTTC; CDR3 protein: CASSHGQYYGYTF
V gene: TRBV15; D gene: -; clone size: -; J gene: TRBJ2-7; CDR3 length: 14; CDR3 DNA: TGTGCCACCAGCAGAGAATTCGAACCGGGCGAGCAGTACTTC; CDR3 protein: CATSREFEPGEQYF
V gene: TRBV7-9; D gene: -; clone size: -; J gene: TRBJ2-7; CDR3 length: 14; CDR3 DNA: TGTGCCAGCAGCTTAGTAGACACAGGCTACGAGCAGTACTTC; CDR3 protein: CASSLVDTGYEQYF
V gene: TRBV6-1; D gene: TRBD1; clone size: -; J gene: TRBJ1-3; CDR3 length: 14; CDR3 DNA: TGTGCCAGCAGGCCGGGACAGGGTCAATCGAACATATATTTT; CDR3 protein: CASRPGQGQSNIYF
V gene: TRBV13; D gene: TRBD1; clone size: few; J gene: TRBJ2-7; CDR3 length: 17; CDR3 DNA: TGTGCCAGCAGCTTAAATTCCTGGGGACAGATCTCCTACGAGCAGTACTTC; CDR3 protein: CASSLNSWGQISYEQYF
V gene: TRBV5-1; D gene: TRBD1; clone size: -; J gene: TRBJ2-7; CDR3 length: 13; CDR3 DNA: TGCGCCAGCAGCGTGGACAGGACCTACGAGCAGTACTTC; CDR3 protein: CASSVDRTYEQYF
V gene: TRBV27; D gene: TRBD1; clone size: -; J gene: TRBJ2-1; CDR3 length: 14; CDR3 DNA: TGTGCCAGCAGCTTACCGGGACAGGACAATGAGCAGTTCTTC; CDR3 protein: CASSLPGQDNEQFF
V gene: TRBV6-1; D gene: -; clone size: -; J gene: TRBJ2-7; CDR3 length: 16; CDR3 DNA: TGTGCCAGCAGTGAACCCGGGAGCTTAGCGGACGACGAGCAGTACTTC; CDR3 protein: CASSEPGSLADDEQYF
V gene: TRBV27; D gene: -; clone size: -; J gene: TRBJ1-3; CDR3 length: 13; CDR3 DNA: TGTGCCAGCAGTTCCGGGTCCGGAAACACCATATATTTT; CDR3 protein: CASSSGSGNTIYF
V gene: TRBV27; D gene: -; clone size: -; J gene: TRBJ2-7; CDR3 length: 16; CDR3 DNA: TGTGCCAGCAGTTTAAAGGGGGACGGGTTTAACTACGAGCAGTACTTC; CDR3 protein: CASSLKGDGFNYEQYF
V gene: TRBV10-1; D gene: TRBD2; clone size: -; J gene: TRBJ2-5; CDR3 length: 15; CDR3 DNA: TGCGCCACTTCTAGCGGGAGGGCTTCTCCCGGGGAGCAGTACTTC; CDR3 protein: CATSSGRASPGEQYF
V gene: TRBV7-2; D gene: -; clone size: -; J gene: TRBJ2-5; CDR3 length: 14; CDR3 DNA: TGTGCCAGCAGCTTATCCCCGGGACTAGAGACCCAGTACTTC; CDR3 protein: CASSLSPGLETQYF
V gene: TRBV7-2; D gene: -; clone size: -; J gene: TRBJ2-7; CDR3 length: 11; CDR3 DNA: TGTGCCAGCAGCCTATCAGGGGACCAGTACTTC; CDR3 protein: CASSLSGDQYF
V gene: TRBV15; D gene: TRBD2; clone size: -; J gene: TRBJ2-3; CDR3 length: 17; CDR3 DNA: TGTGCCACCAGCAGAATGTCTCTAGCGGGATTCTCCGATACGCAGTATTTT; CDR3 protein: CATSRMSLAGFSDTQYF
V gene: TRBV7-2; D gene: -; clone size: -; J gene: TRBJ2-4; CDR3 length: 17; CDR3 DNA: TGTGCCAGCAGCTTAGTGGGGGGGCGTGGGGCCAAAAACATTCAGTACTTC; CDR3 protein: CASSLVGGRGAKNIQYF
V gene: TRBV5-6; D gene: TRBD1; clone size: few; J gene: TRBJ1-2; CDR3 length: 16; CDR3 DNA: TGTGCCAGCAGCTTAACGGGACAGTCTAGGAACTATGGCTACACCTTC; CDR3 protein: CASSLTGQSRNYGYTF
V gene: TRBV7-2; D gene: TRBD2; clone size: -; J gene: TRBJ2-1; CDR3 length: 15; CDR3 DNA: TGTGCCAGCAGCTTACTAGCGGGAGGGTACAATGAGCAGTTCTTC; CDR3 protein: CASSLLAGGYNEQFF
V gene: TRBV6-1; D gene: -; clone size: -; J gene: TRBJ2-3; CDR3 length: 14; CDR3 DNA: TGTGCCAGCAGCTACAGGGTTGGCACAGATACGCAGTATTTT; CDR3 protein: CASSYRVGTDTQYF
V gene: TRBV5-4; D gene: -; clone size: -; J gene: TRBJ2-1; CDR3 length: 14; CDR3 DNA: TGTGCCAGCAGCTCCGGAGGGCCCTACAATGAGCAGTTCTTC; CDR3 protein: CASSSGGPYNEQFF
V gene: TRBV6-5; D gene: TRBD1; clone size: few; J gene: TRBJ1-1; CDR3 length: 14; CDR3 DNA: TGTGCCAGCAGCCAGGGACAGATGTACACTGAAGCTTTCTTT; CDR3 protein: CASSQGQMYTEAFF
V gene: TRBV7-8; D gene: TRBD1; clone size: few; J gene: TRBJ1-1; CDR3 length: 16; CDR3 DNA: TGTGCCAGCAGCCTGAGGGACAGGGGATCGAACACTGAAGCTTTCTTT; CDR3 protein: CASSLRDRGSNTEAFF
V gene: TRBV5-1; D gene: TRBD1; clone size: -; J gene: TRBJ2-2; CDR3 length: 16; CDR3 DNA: TGCGCCAGCAGCGCCCTACAGGGGGCGAACACCGGGGAGCTGTTTTTT; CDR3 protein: CASSALQGANTGELFF
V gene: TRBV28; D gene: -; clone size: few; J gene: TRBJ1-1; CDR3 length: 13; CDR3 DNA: TGTGCCAGCAACCCGGACAGGAACACTGAAGCTTTCTTT; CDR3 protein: CASNPDRNTEAFF
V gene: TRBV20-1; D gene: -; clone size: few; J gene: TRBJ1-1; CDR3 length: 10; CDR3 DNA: TGCAGTGCTTACTTTCTAGGTGGAATCTTT; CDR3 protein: CSAYFLGGIF
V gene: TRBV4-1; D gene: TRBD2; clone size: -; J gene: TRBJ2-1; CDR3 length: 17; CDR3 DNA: TGCGCCAGCAGCCTCGGACTAGCGGGAGGAAAGCACAATGAGCAGTTCTTC; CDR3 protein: CASSLGLAGGKHNEQFF
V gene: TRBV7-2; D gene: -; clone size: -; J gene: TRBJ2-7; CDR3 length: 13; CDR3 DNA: TGTGCCAGCAGCTTAGGACAGGTGCACGAGCAGTACTTC; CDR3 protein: CASSLGQVHEQYF
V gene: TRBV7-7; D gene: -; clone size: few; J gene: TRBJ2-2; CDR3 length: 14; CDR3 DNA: TGTGCTAGCAGCTTGGGGCAGGGCAACGGGGAGCTGTTTTTT; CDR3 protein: CASSLGQGNGELFF
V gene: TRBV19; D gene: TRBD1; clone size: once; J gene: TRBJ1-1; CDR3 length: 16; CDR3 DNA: TGTGCCAGCCTTGACTTCGGGACAGAATTGAACACTGAAGCTTTCTTT; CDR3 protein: CASLDFGTELNTEAFF
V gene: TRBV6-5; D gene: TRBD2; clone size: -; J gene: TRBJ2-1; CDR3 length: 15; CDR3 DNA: TGTGCCAGCAGGTCTAGCGGGAGGTCAGTGAGGGAGCAGTTCTTC; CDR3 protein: CASRSSGRSVREQFF
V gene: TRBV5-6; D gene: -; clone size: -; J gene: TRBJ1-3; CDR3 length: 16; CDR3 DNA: TGTGCCAGCAGCCTAGTTCACTCGAGCTCTGGAAACACCATATATTTT; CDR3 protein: CASSLVHSSSGNTIYF
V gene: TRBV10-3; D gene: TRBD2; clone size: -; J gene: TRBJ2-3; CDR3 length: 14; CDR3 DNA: TGTGCCACCTGGACTAGCGGGAGATTAGATACGCAGTATTTT; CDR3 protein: CATWTSGRLDTQYF